Listed here are 6 T cell receptor beta chains from one sample, sequenced in a study of post-analysis software for immune sequencing data. Study-level findings and limits: Patients showed TRBV5-6, TRBV5-1 and TRBV20-1 among a few TRBV segments more frequent than in controls.

TCR beta libraries were prepared from cDNA with unique molecular identifiers. Each CDR3 protein is one row after TCRdb ran MiXCR on the PCR reads. The sample carries 350,000 to 450,000 distinct CDR3 sequences, about a third recorded once. These receptors have no identified antigens. The sample consisted of blood. Receptors were obtained from a girl aged 10 to 17 with multiple sclerosis.

This clonotype was detected a few times. A junction boundary mismatches the germline segment, possibly from a read error. J is TRBJ2-5 and V is TRBV7-7, with D hard to call. Looked up from germline, CDR1 is SSHAT and CDR2 is FNYEAQ (reference sequence). The CDR3 has 14 amino acids. CDR3: CASSSLLLQETQYF. CDR3 nucleotide sequence: TGTGCTAGCAGCTCCTTACTGTTGCAAGAGACCCAGTACTTC.

This clonotype was observed a few times. The V and J genes are TRBV6-5 and TRBJ1-6, with 7 positions matching TRBD1. Looked up from germline, CDR1 is MNHEY and CDR2 is SVGAGI. Trimming took 7 bases from V and 7 from J; bases not matched to a gene: 7. The CDR3 length is 14 residues. CDR3 coding DNA: TGTGCCAGCACCAAGGGGGCACAGAATTCACCCCTCCACTTT. This translates into CASTKGAQNSPLHF.

The chain links TRBV6-5 to TRBJ2-2; D is perhaps TRBD1 or TRBD2 (6 bases each). CDR1 is MNHEY, CDR2 SVGAGI, per germline. V gave up 2 bases and J gave up 6 bases, with 16 bases separating them. This CDR3 has 16 residues. CDR3 nucleotide sequence: TGTGCCAGCAGTTACGGTGGAGGGGGTGTCGCCGGGGAGCTGTTTTTT. Translated: CASSYGGGGVAGELFF.

The chain uses TRBV12-3 or TRBV12-4 and TRBJ2-1; 10 bases line up with TRBD2. The CDR3 length is 16 residues. After removal of 5 bases from V and 7 bases from J, the junction contained 11 bases not matched to a gene. The DNA for the CDR3 is TGTGCCAGCAGTGCCGACTCTAGCGGGGGCTTTAATGAGCAGTTCTTC. Protein: CASSADSSGGFNEQFF.

As regards this clonotype: Relative to the germline gene, one junction end is altered; a read error may explain this. The V call is TRBV2, the J call TRBJ2-2; the match to TRBD2 covers 12 bases. Germline assignment: CDR1 SNHLY and CDR2 FYNNEI. This CDR3 is 15 amino acids long. CDR3 sequence: CTSSGLAGSTGELFF. The CDR3 nucleotides are TGTACCAGCAGTGGACTAGCGGGGAGCACCGGGGAGCTGTTTTTT.

Ten or more counts support this clonotype. This rearrangement joins TRBV10-3 to TRBJ1-2; the match to TRBD1 covers 7 bases. The CDR3 is 14 amino acids. Trimming removed 4 bases from V and 2 bases from J; junction bases left unmatched: 4. In germline, CDR1 is ENHRY, CDR2 SYGVKD. DNA for the CDR3: TGTGCCATCAGTGGGGGGACAGACAACTATGGCTACACCTTC. This encodes CAISGGTDNYGYTF.